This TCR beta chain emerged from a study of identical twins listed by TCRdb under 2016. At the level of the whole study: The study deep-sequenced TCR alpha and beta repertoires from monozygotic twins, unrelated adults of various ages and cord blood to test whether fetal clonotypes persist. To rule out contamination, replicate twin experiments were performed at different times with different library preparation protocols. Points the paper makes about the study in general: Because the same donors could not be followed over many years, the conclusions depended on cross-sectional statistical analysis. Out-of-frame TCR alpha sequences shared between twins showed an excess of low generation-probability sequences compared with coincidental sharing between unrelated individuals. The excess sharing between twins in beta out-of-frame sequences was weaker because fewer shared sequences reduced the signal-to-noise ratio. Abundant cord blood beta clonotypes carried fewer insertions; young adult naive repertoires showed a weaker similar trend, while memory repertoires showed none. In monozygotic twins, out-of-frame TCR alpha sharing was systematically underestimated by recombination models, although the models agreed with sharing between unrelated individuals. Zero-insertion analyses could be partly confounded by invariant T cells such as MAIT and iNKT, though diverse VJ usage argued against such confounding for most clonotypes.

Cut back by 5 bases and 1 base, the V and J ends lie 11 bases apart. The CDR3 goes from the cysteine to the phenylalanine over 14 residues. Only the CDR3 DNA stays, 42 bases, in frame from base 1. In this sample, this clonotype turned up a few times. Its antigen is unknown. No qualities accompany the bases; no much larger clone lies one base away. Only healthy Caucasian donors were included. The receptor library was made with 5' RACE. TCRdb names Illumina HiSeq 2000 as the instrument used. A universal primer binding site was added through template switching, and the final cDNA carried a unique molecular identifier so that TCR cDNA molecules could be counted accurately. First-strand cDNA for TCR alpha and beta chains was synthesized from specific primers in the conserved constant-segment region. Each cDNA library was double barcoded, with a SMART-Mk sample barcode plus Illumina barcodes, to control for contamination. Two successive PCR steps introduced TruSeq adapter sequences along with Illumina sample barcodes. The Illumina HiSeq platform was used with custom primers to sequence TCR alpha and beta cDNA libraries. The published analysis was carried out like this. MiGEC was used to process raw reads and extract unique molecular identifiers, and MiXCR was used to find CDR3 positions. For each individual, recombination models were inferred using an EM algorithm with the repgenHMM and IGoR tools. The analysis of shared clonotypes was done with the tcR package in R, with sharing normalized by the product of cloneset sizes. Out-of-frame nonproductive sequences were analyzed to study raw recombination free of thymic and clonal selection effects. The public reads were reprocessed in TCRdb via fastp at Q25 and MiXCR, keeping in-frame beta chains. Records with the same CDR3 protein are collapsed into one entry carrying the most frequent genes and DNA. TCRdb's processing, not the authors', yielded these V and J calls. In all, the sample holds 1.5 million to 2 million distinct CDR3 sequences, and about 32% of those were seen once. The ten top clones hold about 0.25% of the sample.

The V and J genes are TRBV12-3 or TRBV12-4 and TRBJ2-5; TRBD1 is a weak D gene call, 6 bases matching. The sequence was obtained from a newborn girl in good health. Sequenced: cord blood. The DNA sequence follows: TGTGCCAGCAGTATGACAGGCGTCCAAGAGACCCAGTACTTC. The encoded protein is CASSMTGVQETQYF.